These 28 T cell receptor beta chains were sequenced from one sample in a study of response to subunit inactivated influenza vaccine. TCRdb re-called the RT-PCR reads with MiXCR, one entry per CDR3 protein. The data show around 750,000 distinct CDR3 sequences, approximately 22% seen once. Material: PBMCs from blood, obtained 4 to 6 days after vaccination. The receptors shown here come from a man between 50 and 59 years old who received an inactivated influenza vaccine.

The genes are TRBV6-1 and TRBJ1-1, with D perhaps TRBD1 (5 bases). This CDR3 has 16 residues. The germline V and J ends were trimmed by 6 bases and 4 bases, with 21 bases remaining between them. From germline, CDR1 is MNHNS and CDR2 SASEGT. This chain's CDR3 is CASSSAFVIGTTEAFF. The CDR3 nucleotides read TGTGCCAGCAGCTCCGCATTCGTGATTGGGACCACTGAAGCTTTCTTT.

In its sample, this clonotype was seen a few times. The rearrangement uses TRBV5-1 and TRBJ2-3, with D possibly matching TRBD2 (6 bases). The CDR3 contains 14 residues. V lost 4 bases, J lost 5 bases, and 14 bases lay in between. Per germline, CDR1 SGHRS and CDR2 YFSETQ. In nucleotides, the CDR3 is TGCGCCAGCAGCCCCCGGGGGAGTGGAGATACGCAGTATTTT. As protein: CASSPRGSGDTQYF.

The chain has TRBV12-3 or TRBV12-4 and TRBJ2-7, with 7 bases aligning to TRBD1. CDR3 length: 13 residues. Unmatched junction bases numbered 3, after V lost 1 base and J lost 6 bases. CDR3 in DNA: TGTGCCAGCAGTTTAGAGACAGGGTCCGAGCAGTACTTC. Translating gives CASSLETGSEQYF.

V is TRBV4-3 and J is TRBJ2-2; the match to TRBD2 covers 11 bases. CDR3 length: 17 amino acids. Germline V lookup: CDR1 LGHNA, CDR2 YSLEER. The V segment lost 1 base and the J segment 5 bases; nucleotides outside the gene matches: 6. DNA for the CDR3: TGCGCCAGCAGCCAAGTCCTAGCGGGAGGTGGAACCGGGGAGCTGTTTTTT. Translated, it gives CASSQVLAGGGTGELFF.

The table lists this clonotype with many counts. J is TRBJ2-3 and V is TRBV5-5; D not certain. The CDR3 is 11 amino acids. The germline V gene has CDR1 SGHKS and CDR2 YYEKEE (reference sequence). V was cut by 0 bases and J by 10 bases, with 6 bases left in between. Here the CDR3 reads CASSLGVPQYF. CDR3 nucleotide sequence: TGTGCCAGCAGCTTGGGGGTTCCGCAGTATTTT.

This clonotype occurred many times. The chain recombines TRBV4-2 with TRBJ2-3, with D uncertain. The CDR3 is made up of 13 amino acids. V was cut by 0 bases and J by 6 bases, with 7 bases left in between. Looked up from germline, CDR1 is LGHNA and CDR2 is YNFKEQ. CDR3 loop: CASSQDGRDTQYF. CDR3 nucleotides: TGTGCCAGCAGCCAAGATGGCAGGGATACGCAGTATTTT.

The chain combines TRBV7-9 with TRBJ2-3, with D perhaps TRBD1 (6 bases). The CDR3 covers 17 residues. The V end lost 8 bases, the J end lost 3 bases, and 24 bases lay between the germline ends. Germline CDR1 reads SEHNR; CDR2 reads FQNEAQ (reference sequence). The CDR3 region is CASAHSQGRKATDTQYF. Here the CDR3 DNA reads TGTGCCAGCGCACATAGTCAGGGGCGAAAGGCGACAGATACGCAGTATTTT. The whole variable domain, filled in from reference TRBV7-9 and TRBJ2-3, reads DTGVSQNPRHKITKRGQNVTFRCDPISEHNRLYWYRQTLGQGPEFLTYFQNEAQLEKSRLLSDRFSAERPKGSFSTLEIQRTEQGDSAMYLCASAHSQGRKATDTQYFGPGTRLTVL.

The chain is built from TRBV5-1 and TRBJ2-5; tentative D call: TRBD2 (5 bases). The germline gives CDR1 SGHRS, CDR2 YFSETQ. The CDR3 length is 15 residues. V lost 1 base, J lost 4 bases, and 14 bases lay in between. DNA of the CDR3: TGCGCCAGCAGCTTGCCGAGGACGGCGGGAGAGACCCAGTACTTC. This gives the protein CASSLPRTAGETQYF.

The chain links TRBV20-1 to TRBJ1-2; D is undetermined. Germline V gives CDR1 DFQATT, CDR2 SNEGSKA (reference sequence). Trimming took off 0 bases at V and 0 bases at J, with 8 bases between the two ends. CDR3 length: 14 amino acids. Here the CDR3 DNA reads TGCAGTGCTAGAGAGGTGGAAGCTAACTATGGCTACACCTTC. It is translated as CSAREVEANYGYTF.

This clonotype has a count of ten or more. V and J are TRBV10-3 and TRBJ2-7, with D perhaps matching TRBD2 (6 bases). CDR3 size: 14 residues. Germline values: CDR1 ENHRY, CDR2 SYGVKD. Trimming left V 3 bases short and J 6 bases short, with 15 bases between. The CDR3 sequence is CAISEGSGEGEQYF. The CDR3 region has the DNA TGTGCCATCAGTGAAGGTTCGGGGGAAGGCGAGCAGTACTTC.

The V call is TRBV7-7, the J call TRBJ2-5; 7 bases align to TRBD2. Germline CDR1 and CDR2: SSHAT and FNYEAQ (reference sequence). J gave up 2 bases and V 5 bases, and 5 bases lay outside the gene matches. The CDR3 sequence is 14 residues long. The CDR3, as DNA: TGTGCCAGCAGCATCTCGGGACTACAAGAGACCCAGTACTTC. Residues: CASSISGLQETQYF.

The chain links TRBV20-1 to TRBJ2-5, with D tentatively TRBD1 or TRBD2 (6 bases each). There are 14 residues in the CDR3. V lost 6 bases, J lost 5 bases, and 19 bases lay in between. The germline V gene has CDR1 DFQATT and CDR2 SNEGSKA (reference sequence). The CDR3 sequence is CSAEGFRGRETQYF. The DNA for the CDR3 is TGCAGTGCAGAAGGGTTCCGGGGGCGGGAGACCCAGTACTTC.

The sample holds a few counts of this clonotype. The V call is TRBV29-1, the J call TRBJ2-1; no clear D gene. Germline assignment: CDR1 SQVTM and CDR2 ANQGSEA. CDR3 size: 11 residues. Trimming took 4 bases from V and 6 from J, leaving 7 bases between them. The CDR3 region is CSVATGNEQFF. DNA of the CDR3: TGCAGCGTTGCGACGGGCAATGAGCAGTTCTTC.

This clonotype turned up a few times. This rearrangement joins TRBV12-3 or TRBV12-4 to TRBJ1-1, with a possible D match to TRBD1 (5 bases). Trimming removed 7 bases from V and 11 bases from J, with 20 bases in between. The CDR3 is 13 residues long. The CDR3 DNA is TGTGCCAGCACCTGGGAAGGGGAGTTTGGCGCTTTCTTT. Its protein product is CASTWEGEFGAFF.

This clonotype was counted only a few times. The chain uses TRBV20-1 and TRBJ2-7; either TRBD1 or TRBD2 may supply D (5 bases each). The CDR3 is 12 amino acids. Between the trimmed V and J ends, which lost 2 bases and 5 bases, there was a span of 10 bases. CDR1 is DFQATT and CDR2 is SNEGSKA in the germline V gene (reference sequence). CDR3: CSARNRGNEQYF. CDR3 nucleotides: TGCAGTGCTAGAAACCGGGGCAACGAGCAGTACTTC.

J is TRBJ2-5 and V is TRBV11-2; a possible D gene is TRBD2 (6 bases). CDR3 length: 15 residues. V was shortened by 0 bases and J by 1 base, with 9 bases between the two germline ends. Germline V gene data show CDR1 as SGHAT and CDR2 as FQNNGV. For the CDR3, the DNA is TGTGCCAGCAGCTTAGATCCGGGGGTCCAAGAGACCCAGTACTTC. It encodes CASSLDPGVQETQYF.

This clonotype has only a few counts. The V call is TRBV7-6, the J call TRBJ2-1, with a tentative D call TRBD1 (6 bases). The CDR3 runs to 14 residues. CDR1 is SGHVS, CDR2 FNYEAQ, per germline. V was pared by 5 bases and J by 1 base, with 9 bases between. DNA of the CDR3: TGTGCCAGCAGCATCAGGGGTTCCTACAATGAGCAGTTCTTC. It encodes CASSIRGSYNEQFF.

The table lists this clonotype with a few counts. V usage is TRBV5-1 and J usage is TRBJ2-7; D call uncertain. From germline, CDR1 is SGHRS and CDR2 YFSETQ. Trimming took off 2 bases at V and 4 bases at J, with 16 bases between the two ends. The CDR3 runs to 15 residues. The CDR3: CASSFSFGTGYEQYF. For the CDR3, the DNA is TGCGCCAGCAGCTTTAGTTTCGGAACTGGGTACGAGCAGTACTTC.

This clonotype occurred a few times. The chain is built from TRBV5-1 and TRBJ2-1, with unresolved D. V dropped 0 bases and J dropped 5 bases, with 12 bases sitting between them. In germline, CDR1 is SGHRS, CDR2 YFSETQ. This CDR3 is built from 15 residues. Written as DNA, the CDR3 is TGCGCCAGCAGCTTGGTCCACAGTGGGAACAATGAGCAGTTCTTC. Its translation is CASSLVHSGNNEQFF.

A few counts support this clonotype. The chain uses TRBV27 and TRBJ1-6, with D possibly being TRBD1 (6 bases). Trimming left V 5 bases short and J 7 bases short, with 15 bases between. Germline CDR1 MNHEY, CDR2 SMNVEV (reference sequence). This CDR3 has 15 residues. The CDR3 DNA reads TGTGCCAGCAGTCAGAGCGGGGGCACGAATTCACCCCTCCACTTT. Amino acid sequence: CASSQSGGTNSPLHF.

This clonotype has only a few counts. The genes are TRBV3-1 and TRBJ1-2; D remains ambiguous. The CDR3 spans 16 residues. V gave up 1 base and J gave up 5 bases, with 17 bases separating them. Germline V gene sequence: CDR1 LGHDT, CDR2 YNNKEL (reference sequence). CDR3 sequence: CASSQGVVQREYGYTF. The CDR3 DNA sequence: TGTGCCAGCAGCCAAGGGGTCGTCCAACGCGAATATGGCTACACCTTC.

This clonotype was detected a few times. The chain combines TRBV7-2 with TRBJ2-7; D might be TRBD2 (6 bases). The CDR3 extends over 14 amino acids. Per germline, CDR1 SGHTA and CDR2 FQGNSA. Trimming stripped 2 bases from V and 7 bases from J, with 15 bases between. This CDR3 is CASSLIPRSGEQYF. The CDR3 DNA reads TGTGCCAGCAGCTTAATCCCGAGGAGCGGGGAGCAGTACTTC.

The CDR3 here is CASSSSLAGAYNEQFF. The DNA of the CDR3 is TGTGCCAGCAGCTCGTCACTAGCGGGAGCCTACAATGAGCAGTTCTTC. The V call is TRBV11-2, the J call TRBJ2-1, with 11 bases lining up with TRBD2. J lost 2 bases, V lost 4 bases, and 4 bases had no gene match. CDR3 length equals 16 residues. Germline assignment: CDR1 SGHAT and CDR2 FQNNGV.

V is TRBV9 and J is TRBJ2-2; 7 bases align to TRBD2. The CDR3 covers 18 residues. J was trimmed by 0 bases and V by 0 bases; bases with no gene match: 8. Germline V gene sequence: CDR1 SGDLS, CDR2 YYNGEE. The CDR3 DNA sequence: TGTGCCAGCAGCGTAGGTGGTCGAGCGGGAACGAACACCGGGGAGCTGTTTTTT. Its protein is CASSVGGRAGTNTGELFF.

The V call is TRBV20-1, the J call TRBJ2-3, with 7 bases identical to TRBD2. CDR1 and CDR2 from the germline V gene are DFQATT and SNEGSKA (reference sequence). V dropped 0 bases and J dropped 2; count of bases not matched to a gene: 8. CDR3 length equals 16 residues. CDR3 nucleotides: TGCAGTGCTAGAGATACCGAGCGGGACCTCACAGATACGCAGTATTTT. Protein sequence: CSARDTERDLTDTQYF.

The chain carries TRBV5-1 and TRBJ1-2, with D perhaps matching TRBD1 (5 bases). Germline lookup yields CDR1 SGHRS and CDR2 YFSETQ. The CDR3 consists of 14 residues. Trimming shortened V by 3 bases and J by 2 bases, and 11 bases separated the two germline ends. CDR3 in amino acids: CASSSGDLNYGYTF. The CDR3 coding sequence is TGCGCCAGCAGCTCGGGGGACCTAAACTATGGCTACACCTTC.

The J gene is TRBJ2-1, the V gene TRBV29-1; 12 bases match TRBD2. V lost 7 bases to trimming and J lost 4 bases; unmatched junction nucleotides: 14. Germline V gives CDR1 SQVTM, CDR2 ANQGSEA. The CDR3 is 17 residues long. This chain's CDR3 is CSAYTARTSGNYNEQFF. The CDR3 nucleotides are TGCAGCGCCTACACCGCCCGGACTAGCGGGAATTACAATGAGCAGTTCTTC.

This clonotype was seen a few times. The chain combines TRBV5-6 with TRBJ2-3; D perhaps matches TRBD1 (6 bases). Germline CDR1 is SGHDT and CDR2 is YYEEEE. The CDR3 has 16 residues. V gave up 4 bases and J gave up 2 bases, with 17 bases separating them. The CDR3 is CASSPDDTGFTDTQYF. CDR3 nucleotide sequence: TGTGCCAGCAGCCCAGACGACACAGGGTTCACAGATACGCAGTATTTT.